The present TCR beta chain was sequenced within a study of Graves' ophthalmopathy and Graves' hyperthyroidism. About the research overall: Ophthalmopathy not arising within 18 months of follow-up defined hyperthyroidism as stable.

The CDR3 consists of 14 residues. Germline V gene data show CDR1 as SGHVS and CDR2 as FNYEAQ. The trim removed 4 bases at V and 2 bases at J, leaving 3 bases unmatched. TCR beta CDR3 regions were amplified from RNA transcripts. RT-PCR with HTBI primers came first, then second-round multiplex PCR. TCRdb independently ran MiXCR on the multiplex PCR reads; one entry per CDR3 protein. The table lists about 1.1 million distinct CDR3 sequences, 35% to 40% of them singletons. Study results and caveats: Detection in blood was also observed for most expanded thyroid clonotypes above 0.001 frequency.

This clonotype has at least ten counts. Its antigen is not identified. Participants with hyperthyroidism, aged 18 to 65, were newly diagnosed with under 2 months' duration. Physicians reached a diagnosis by relying on clinical symptoms, serum thyroxine, TRAb, thyroid ultrasound and orbital computed tomography. The receptor comes from an adult man with Graves' hyperthyroidism. The sequencing input was peripheral blood or thyroid tissue (not recorded which). The rearrangement links TRBV7-6 to TRBJ2-5; 8 nucleotides line up with TRBD2. The CDR3 bases are TGTGCCAGCAGCTCGGGAGGGGCACAAGAGACCCAGTACTTC. Translation gives CASSSGGAQETQYF.